The TCR beta chain under discussion was sequenced for a study of cytomegalovirus exposure and HLA in healthy donors. This clone was seen a few times. Deletions cut 5 bases from V and 6 bases from J, with 19 bases between. CDR3 length: 15 amino acids. Germline-derived CDR1 and CDR2 are MNHEY and SMNVEV (reference sequence). PCR employed 60 Vbeta and 13 Jbeta primers. Assay: immunoSEQ multiplex PCR; the TCRdb copy retains only in-frame clones and omits some. This table has roughly 120,000 clones, 79% appearing once. Sampled while nominally healthy, donors likely had unrecorded immune exposures. The V gene is TRBV27, the J gene TRBJ1-2, with D possibly TRBD1 on 6 matching bases. The clonotype originates from a man in his thirties or forties in good health and CMV-seropositive. The material sequenced was PBMCs. The CDR3 region has the DNA TGTGCCAGCAGTGCCTCCTACCCCGGGACAAATGGCTACACCTTC. Amino acids: CASSASYPGTNGYTF.